The source of this T cell receptor beta chain is a study of T cell responses to AZD1222 COVID-19 vaccine. Sequencing was performed with immunoSEQ multiplex PCR; in TCRdb, only in-frame clones are kept and a portion is missing. Here the sample spans around 150,000 clones, about 91% being singletons. General study points: At study baseline, merely six AZD1222 recipients were seropositive. In a largely white British group with more females than males, clonal diversity was possibly underestimated. After the peak T cell response, and only then, were repertoires sampled.

A word on this clone: Its antigen is undetermined.

Analysis merged second doses at about 4 or about 12 weeks. Losses at the gene ends were 2 bases for V and 4 bases for J; bases not matched to a gene: 6. This CDR3 contains 15 residues. Germline V gives CDR1 MGHDK, CDR2 SYGVNS. This receptor was taken from an adult who received the AZD1222 COVID-19 vaccine. This sample comprised peripheral blood, obtained 28 days after the second AZD1222 dose. This chain uses TRBV25-1 with TRBJ1-2, with 8 bases identical to TRBD1. This CDR3 is CASSEGNRGVYGYTF. CDR3 sequence (DNA): TGTGCCAGCAGTGAAGGGAACAGGGGGGTCTATGGCTACACCTTC.